Below are 21 T cell receptor beta chains sequenced from a single sample in a study of cytomegalovirus exposure and HLA in healthy donors (dated by TCRdb to the late 2010s). The library was made by the immunoSEQ multiplex PCR assay. Drawn from immuneACCESS, this table holds only the in-frame rearrangements with V and J called that TCRdb kept. Clones are partly lost; checked studies trace under half to an unresolved V gene and leave the rest unexplained. This sample gives approximately 97,000 clones in total; about 95% of them show up just once. 0.85% to 0.95% of the sample lies in the top ten. Sequencing used PBMCs. The receptors originated from a young woman in good health and CMV-seronegative.

The chain combines TRBV7-9 with TRBJ2-1; possible D gene TRBD2, 7 bases. This CDR3 is 15 amino acids long. Germline lookup yields CDR1 SEHNR and CDR2 FQNEAQ (reference sequence). Trimming pared 5 bases from V and 7 bases from J, leaving 18 bases between. The CDR3 nucleotides are TGTGCCAGCAGCCACGGGGGGCTGGGAGGTAATGAGCAGTTCTTC. Translating it yields CASSHGGLGGNEQFF. Supplemented by reference TRBV7-9 and TRBJ2-1, the full variable domain reads DTGVSQNPRHKITKRGQNVTFRCDPISEHNRLYWYRQTLGQGPEFLTYFQNEAQLEKSRLLSDRFSAERPKGSFSTLEIQRTEQGDSAMYLCASSHGGLGGNEQFFGPGTRLTVL.

The chain uses TRBV9 and TRBJ2-1; 7 bases align to TRBD1. Germline CDR1 is SGDLS and CDR2 is YYNGEE. Losses at the gene ends were 2 bases for V and 12 bases for J; bases not matched to a gene: 11. CDR3 size: 14 residues. The CDR3 loop is CASSVRTGAMVQFF. The CDR3 DNA sequence: TGTGCCAGCAGCGTTAGAACAGGGGCCATGGTGCAGTTCTTC.

This rearrangement joins TRBV2 to TRBJ1-3; 7 bases map to TRBD1. The CDR3 consists of 13 residues. J gave up 4 bases and V 5 bases, and 2 bases lay outside the gene matches. In germline, CDR1 is SNHLY, CDR2 FYNNEI. The CDR3 spells CASSTDRGNTIYF. DNA of the CDR3: TGTGCCAGCAGTACGGACAGGGGAAACACCATATATTTT.

The V and J genes are TRBV19 and TRBJ1-6, with D possibly matching TRBD1 (5 bases). V gave up 7 bases and J gave up 1 base, with 8 bases separating them. Germline CDR1 is LNHDA and CDR2 is SQIVND (reference sequence). The CDR3 extends over 14 amino acids. The CDR3 loop reads CASKEGSYNSPLHF. The CDR3 DNA sequence: TGTGCCAGTAAGGAGGGGTCCTATAATTCACCCCTCCACTTT.

V and J are TRBV7-6 and TRBJ1-1; D not certain. V dropped 5 bases and J dropped 0 bases, with 7 bases sitting between them. CDR3 length: 13 residues. Germline V gene data show CDR1 as SGHVS and CDR2 as FNYEAQ. CDR3 amino acids: CASSQEMNTEAFF. The CDR3 DNA reads TGTGCCAGCAGCCAAGAGATGAACACTGAAGCTTTCTTT.

The V call is TRBV5-1, the J call TRBJ2-7; a weak D match, TRBD2 (7 bases). Looked up from germline, CDR1 is SGHRS and CDR2 is YFSETQ. V was clipped by 4 bases and J by 6 bases, with 17 bases between them. CDR3 length: 14 amino acids. The CDR3 DNA reads as TGCGCCAGCAGCCGAGAGGGGGGGCCTCTCGAGCAGTACTTC. Translated, it gives CASSREGGPLEQYF.

V gene TRBV11-2 combines with J gene TRBJ2-7; 10 bases are a match to TRBD2. The CDR3 sequence is 16 residues long. The germline V gene has CDR1 SGHAT and CDR2 FQNNGV. With 5 bases clipped from V and 1 base from J, the junction kept 8 bases outside the gene matches. The CDR3 sequence: CASSLTGLADSYEQYF. The DNA for the CDR3 is TGTGCCAGCAGCCTAACCGGACTAGCGGATTCCTACGAGCAGTACTTC.

The chain has TRBV5-1 and TRBJ1-5, with D possibly matching TRBD1 (6 bases). V lost 4 bases and J 3 bases, leaving 14 bases between the germline ends. The CDR3 has 15 residues. Looked up from germline, CDR1 is SGHRS and CDR2 is YFSETQ. The DNA for the CDR3 is TGCGCCAGCAGCCGAACTCCAGGGGTCAATCAGCCCCAGCATTTT. This codes for CASSRTPGVNQPQHF. Together with reference TRBV5-1 and TRBJ1-5, the CDR3 gives the full variable domain: KAGVTQTPRYLIKTRGQQVTLSCSPISGHRSVSWYQQTPGQGLQFLFEYFSETQRNKGNFPGRFSGRQFSNSRSEMNVSTLELGDSALYLCASSRTPGVNQPQHFGDGTRLSIL.

This chain connects TRBV19 to TRBJ1-2, with D possibly being TRBD1 (6 bases). Germline lookup yields CDR1 LNHDA and CDR2 SQIVND (reference sequence). V was clipped by 6 bases and J by 1 base, with 18 bases between them. The CDR3 length is 16 residues. The CDR3 reads CASRGTSSSLNYGYTF. DNA for the CDR3: TGTGCCAGTAGAGGGACATCCTCTTCGCTTAACTATGGCTACACCTTC. Variable domain in full (rest from reference TRBV19 and TRBJ1-2): DGGITQSPKYLFRKEGQNVTLSCEQNLNHDAMYWYRQDPGQGLRLIYYSQIVNDFQKGDIAEGYSVSREKKESFPLTVTSAQKNPTAFYLCASRGTSSSLNYGYTFGSGTRLTVV.

The rearrangement joins TRBV9 to TRBJ1-3; no clear D gene. This CDR3 contains 16 residues. V gave up 0 bases and J gave up 0 bases, with 10 bases separating them. CDR1 and CDR2 from the germline V gene are SGDLS and YYNGEE. CDR3 sequence (DNA): TGTGCCAGCAGCGTAGGGGAGGGCTACTCTGGAAACACCATATATTTT. Translation: CASSVGEGYSGNTIYF.

The rearrangement joins TRBV27 to TRBJ1-6; the match to TRBD1 covers 8 bases. Trimming cost V 1 base and J 6 bases; bases outside gene matches: 11. CDR1 MNHEY and CDR2 SMNVEV come from the germline V gene (reference sequence). The CDR3 spans 18 residues. The CDR3 region is CASSLFPAAGQVNSPLHF. In nucleotides, the CDR3 is TGTGCCAGCAGTTTATTTCCGGCAGCGGGACAGGTTAATTCACCCCTCCACTTT.

This clone was observed at least ten times. This chain connects TRBV11-2 to TRBJ2-1; TRBD2 aligns across 7 bases. J gave up 13 bases and V 1 base, and 7 bases lay outside the gene matches. CDR1 and CDR2 (germline): SGHAT, FQNNGV. The CDR3 sequence is 13 residues long. This chain's CDR3 is CASSLALGGGQFF. CDR3 nucleotide sequence: TGTGCCAGCAGCTTAGCCCTCGGCGGGGGACAGTTCTTC.

CDR3 coding DNA: TGTGCCAGCAGCCAGGGGTTGAGCAATCAGCCCCAGCATTTT. Its protein product is CASSQGLSNQPQHF. This sequence joins TRBV6-1 and TRBJ1-5, with D tentatively TRBD1 (6 bases). CDR3 length: 14 amino acids. V was clipped by 6 bases and J by 1 base, with 10 bases between them. The germline V gene has CDR1 MNHNS and CDR2 SASEGT.

This clone was found once. The chain joins TRBV6-5 to TRBJ2-7; D is perhaps TRBD1 (6 bases). CDR1 is MNHEY, CDR2 SVGAGI, per germline. V gave up 7 bases and J gave up 3 bases, with 16 bases separating them. The CDR3 length is 14 residues. CDR3 nucleotides: TGTGCCAGCACCGACAGGTCCCTGGGCTACGAGCAGTACTTC. Translated: CASTDRSLGYEQYF.

V is TRBV11-2 and J is TRBJ2-3; tentatively, D is TRBD2 (6 bases). The V gene's germline CDR1 is SGHAT and CDR2 FQNNGV. Trimming took off 3 bases at V and 0 bases at J, with 13 bases between the two ends. The CDR3 length is 16 residues. In DNA form, the CDR3 reads TGTGCCAGCAGCTTTATAGCGGATCTAAGCACAGATACGCAGTATTTT. This translates into CASSFIADLSTDTQYF.

This chain connects TRBV5-6 to TRBJ1-6; D not certain. Trimming stripped 1 base from V and 4 bases from J, with 15 bases between. Germline V gene data show CDR1 as SGHDT and CDR2 as YYEEEE. This CDR3 is 17 amino acids long. Written as DNA, the CDR3 is TGTGCCAGCAGCTTGAGCCCGAGAGGAGTGTATAATTCACCCCTCCACTTT. Protein sequence: CASSLSPRGVYNSPLHF.

This chain joins TRBV25-1 and TRBJ1-2; D is possibly TRBD1 (5 bases). The V end was cut by 4 bases, the J end by 4 bases, with 10 bases between. CDR1 MGHDK and CDR2 SYGVNS come from the germline V gene. The CDR3 runs 13 residues. This CDR3 reads CASSGRGPYGYTF. CDR3 coding DNA: TGTGCCAGCAGTGGGAGGGGACCCTATGGCTACACCTTC.

The chain combines TRBV18 with TRBJ2-7, with D perhaps matching TRBD2 (7 bases). Trimming shortened V by 4 bases and J by 4 bases, and 14 bases separated the two germline ends. In germline, CDR1 is KGHSH, CDR2 LQKENI. CDR3 length: 14 residues. The CDR3 nucleotides are TGTGCCAGCTCACAAGGGGGGGGCTTGTACGAGCAGTACTTC. Translation gives CASSQGGGLYEQYF.

V gene TRBV6-1 combines with J gene TRBJ2-7; 8 positions match TRBD1. Germline values: CDR1 MNHNS, CDR2 SASEGT. CDR3 length: 14 amino acids. Trimming took 8 bases from V and 2 from J; bases not matched to a gene: 8. The CDR3 loop reads CASGGDRLPYEQYF. CDR3 sequence (DNA): TGTGCCAGCGGCGGGGACAGGCTCCCCTACGAGCAGTACTTC.

This chain links TRBV5-1 with TRBJ2-5; 8 nucleotides line up with TRBD2. Trimming cost V 4 bases and J 5 bases; bases outside gene matches: 16. CDR1 SGHRS and CDR2 YFSETQ come from the germline V gene. The CDR3 length is 17 residues. Here the CDR3 DNA reads TGCGCCAGCAGCCTGGGGCGGGCGGGAGGCCCTTTCGAGACCCAGTACTTC. Encoded protein: CASSLGRAGGPFETQYF.

The chain employs TRBV10-3 and TRBJ2-1; perhaps TRBD1 as D (5 bases). V was trimmed by 6 bases and J by 4 bases, leaving 13 bases between them. Germline values: CDR1 ENHRY, CDR2 SYGVKD. There are 14 residues in the CDR3. The CDR3 sequence: CAISLLQDYNEQFF. CDR3 in DNA: TGTGCCATCAGCCTATTACAGGATTACAATGAGCAGTTCTTC.